The 5 T cell receptor beta chains in this list originate from one sample, sequenced in a study of cytomegalovirus exposure and HLA in healthy donors. Primers: 60 Vbeta forward and 13 Jbeta reverse. Produced via immunoSEQ multiplex PCR; TCRdb's table is partial and in-frame only. The sample lists about 59,000 clones, about four fifths seen once, with 6.5% to 8.5% in the top ten. The sample was PBMCs. The receptors derive from a man aged 30 to 45 in good health and CMV-seropositive.

The chain links TRBV28 to TRBJ1-4; 8 bases match TRBD1. The CDR3 has 14 amino acids. The junction had 7 bases not matched to a gene; V was cut back by 6 bases and J by 7 bases. Germline V lookup: CDR1 MDHEN, CDR2 SYDVKM. The CDR3 is CASSRQGRGEKLFF. CDR3 coding DNA: TGTGCCAGCAGCAGACAGGGGCGGGGTGAAAAACTGTTTTTT.

This chain uses TRBV5-1 with TRBJ2-4, with TRBD2 matching over 7 bases. J lost 6 bases, V lost 0 bases, and 9 bases had no gene match. The CDR3 runs 16 residues. Germline CDR1 SGHRS, CDR2 YFSETQ. CDR3 in amino acids: CASSLGRLLAGNIQYF. As DNA, the CDR3 is TGCGCCAGCAGCTTGGGAAGATTGTTAGCGGGAAACATTCAGTACTTC.

The chain combines TRBV5-8 with TRBJ2-7, with 13 bases identical to TRBD2. CDR3 length: 16 residues. Trimming cost V 2 bases and J 7 bases; bases outside gene matches: 9. Germline V gene data show CDR1 as SGHTS and CDR2 as YDEGEE. DNA for the CDR3: TGTGCCAGCAGCTTTGGGACTAGCGGGGTCTATGGGGAGCAGTACTTC. Its translation: CASSFGTSGVYGEQYF.

This sequence joins TRBV9 and TRBJ1-5; 9 bases line up with TRBD1. After removal of 3 bases from V and 5 bases from J, the junction contained 3 bases not matched to a gene. The CDR3 covers 14 residues. CDR1 SGDLS and CDR2 YYNGEE come from the germline V gene. The CDR3 bases are TGTGCCAGCAGCGGGACAGGGGCTTATCAGCCCCAGCATTTT. This translates into CASSGTGAYQPQHF.

This clone was detected only once. J is TRBJ2-5 and V is TRBV29-1; no definite D call. CDR1 is SQVTM and CDR2 is ANQGSEA in the germline V gene. The CDR3 totals 12 residues. The V end was cut by 4 bases, the J end by 1 base, with 7 bases between. The CDR3 reads CSVASVQETQYF. CDR3 in DNA: TGCAGCGTTGCTTCGGTCCAAGAGACCCAGTACTTC.